Reported below is one TCR beta chain. Profiling relied on immunoSEQ multiplex PCR, and the TCRdb table lists in-frame clones only, not all of them. The sample lists approximately 170,000 clones, about 83% seen once, with approximately 4% in the top ten. Cohorts were determined from participant-reported clinical history. This sample was included in a study of blood T cell repertoires in COVID-19. For the study at large: Samples representing acute and convalescent COVID-19 were sourced from the United States, Italy and Spain.

The V and J ends lost 3 bases and 1 base, in that order; junction bases with no gene match: 6. CDR1 is SGHVS and CDR2 is FNYEAQ in the germline V gene. This CDR3 contains 17 residues. This receptor was taken from a woman in her 50s in a cohort exposed to, infected with or recovered from COVID-19 (not recorded which). Input material: PBMCs or T cells enriched from blood (not recorded which). The J gene is TRBJ2-1, the V gene TRBV7-6; TRBD1 matches at 10 bases. The CDR3 here is CASSFRGTGASYNEQFF. The CDR3 DNA reads TGTGCCAGCAGCTTTAGGGGGACAGGGGCTTCCTACAATGAGCAGTTCTTC. The variable domain in full, completed from reference TRBV7-6 and TRBJ2-1, reads GAGVSQSPRYKVTKRGQDVALRCDPISGHVSLYWYRQALGQGPEFLTYFNYEAQQDKSGLPNDRFSAERPEGSISTLTIQRTEQRDSAMYRCASSFRGTGASYNEQFFGPGTRLTVL.